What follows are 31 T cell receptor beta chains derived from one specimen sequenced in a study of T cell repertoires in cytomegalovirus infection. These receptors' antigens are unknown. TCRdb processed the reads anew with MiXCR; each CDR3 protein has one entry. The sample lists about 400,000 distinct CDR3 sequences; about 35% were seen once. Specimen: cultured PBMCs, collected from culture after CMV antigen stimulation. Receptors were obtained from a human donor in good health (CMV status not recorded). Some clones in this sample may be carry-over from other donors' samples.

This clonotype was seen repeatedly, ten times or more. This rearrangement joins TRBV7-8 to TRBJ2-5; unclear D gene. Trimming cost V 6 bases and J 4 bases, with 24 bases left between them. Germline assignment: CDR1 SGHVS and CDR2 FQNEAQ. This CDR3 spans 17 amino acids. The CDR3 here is CASRLLLTGFGRETQYF. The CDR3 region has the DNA TGTGCCAGCAGGCTACTACTAACGGGCTTTGGGCGAGAGACCCAGTACTTC.

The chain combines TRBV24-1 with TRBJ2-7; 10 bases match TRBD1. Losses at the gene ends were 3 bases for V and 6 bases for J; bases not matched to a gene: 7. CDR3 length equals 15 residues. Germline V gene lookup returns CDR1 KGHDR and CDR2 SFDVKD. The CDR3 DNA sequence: TGTGCCACCAGTGATGACAGGGGGCCGGCTCGCGAGCAGTACTTC. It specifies CATSDDRGPAREQYF.

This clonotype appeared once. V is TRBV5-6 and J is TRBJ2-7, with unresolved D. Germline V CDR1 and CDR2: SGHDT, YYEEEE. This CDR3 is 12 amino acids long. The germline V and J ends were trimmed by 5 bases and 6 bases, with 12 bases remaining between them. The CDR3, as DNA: TGTGCCAGCAGTTGGGGATCGGCCGAGCAGTACTTC. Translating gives CASSWGSAEQYF.

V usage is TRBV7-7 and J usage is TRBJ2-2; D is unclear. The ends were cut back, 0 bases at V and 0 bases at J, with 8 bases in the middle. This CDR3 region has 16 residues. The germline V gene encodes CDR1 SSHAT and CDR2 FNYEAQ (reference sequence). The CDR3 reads CASSLAGPANTGELFF. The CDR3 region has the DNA TGTGCCAGCAGCTTAGCAGGCCCAGCGAACACCGGGGAGCTGTTTTTT.

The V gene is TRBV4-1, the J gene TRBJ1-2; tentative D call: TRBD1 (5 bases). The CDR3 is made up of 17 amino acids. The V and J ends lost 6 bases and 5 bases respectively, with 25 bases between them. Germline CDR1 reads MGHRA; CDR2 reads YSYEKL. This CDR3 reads CASREDIGAVFEYGYTF. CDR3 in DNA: TGCGCCAGCAGAGAAGACATCGGGGCTGTGTTTGAGTATGGCTACACCTTC.

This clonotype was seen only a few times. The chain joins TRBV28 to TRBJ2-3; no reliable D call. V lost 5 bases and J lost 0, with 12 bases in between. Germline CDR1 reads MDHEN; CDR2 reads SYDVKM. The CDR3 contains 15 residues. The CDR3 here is CASSRASPSTDTQYF. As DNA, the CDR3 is TGTGCCAGCAGTCGAGCCAGCCCCAGCACAGATACGCAGTATTTT.

CDR3 protein: CASSFSLGRAFNEQFF. In DNA form, the CDR3 reads TGTGCCAGTAGTTTCTCGCTCGGGAGGGCCTTTAATGAGCAGTTCTTC. This rearrangement joins TRBV19 to TRBJ2-1, with 8 bases fitting TRBD2. The CDR3 length is 16 residues. Germline lookup yields CDR1 LNHDA and CDR2 SQIVND (reference sequence). V dropped 5 bases and J dropped 7; count of bases not matched to a gene: 13.

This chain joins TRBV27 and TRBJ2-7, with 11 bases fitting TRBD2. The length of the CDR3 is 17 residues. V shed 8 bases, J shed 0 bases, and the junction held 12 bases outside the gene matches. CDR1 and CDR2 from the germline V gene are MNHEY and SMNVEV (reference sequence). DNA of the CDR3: TGTGCCAGCGGATATTCCCTCGGGACTAGCGGCTCCTACGAGCAGTACTTC. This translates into CASGYSLGTSGSYEQYF.

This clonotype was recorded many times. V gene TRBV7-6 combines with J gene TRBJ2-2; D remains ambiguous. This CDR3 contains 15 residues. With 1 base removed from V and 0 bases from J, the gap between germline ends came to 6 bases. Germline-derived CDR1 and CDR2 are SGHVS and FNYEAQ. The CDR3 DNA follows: TGTGCCAGCAGCTTAGGAGCATCGAACACCGGGGAGCTGTTTTTT. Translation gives CASSLGASNTGELFF.

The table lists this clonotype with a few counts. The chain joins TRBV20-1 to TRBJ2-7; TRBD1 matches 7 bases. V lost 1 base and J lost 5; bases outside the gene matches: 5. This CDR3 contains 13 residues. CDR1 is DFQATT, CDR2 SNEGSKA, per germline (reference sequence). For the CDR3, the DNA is TGCAGTGCTAGAGGACAGGGTATTAACGAGCAGTACGTC. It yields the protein CSARGQGINEQYV.

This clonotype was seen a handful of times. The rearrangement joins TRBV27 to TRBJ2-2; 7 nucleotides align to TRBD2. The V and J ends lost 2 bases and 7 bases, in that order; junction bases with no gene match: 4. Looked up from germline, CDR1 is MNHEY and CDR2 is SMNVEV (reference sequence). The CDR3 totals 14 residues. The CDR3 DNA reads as TGTGCCAGCAGTTTAAGGCGGGAGATCGGGGAGCTGTTTTTT. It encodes CASSLRREIGELFF.

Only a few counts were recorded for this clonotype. The CDR3 DNA reads TGTGCCAGCAGCCAGACTAGCGCCGAGCAGTACTTC. This translates into CASSQTSAEQYF. This chain uses TRBV7-6 with TRBJ2-7; the match to TRBD2 covers 8 bases. The germline V gene has CDR1 SGHVS and CDR2 FNYEAQ. CDR3 length equals 12 residues. After removal of 5 bases from V and 6 bases from J, the junction contained 3 bases not matched to a gene. Complete variable domain (other parts from reference TRBV7-6 and TRBJ2-7): GAGVSQSPRYKVTKRGQDVALRCDPISGHVSLYWYRQALGQGPEFLTYFNYEAQQDKSGLPNDRFSAERPEGSISTLTIQRTEQRDSAMYRCASSQTSAEQYFGPGTRLTVT.

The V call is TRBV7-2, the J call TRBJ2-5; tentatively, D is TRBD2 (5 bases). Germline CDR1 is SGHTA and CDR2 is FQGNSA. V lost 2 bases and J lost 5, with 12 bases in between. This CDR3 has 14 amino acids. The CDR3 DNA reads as TGTGCCAGCAGCTTAAATTCACGGGATGAGACCCAGTACTTC. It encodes CASSLNSRDETQYF.

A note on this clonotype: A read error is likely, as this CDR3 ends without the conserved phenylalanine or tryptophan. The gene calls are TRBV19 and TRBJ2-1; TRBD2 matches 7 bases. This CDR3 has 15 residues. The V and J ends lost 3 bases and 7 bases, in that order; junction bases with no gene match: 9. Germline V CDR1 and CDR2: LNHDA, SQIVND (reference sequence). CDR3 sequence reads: CASSMRSGGLNEQFS. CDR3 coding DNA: TGTGCCAGTAGTATGAGGTCGGGAGGCCTAAATGAGCAGTTCTCC.

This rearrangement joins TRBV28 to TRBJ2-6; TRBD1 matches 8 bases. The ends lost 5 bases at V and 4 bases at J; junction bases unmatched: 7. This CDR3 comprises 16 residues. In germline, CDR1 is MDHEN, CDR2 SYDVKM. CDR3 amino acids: CASSPQGARGANVLTF. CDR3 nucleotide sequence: TGTGCCAGCAGTCCCCAGGGGGCGAGGGGGGCCAACGTCCTGACTTTC.

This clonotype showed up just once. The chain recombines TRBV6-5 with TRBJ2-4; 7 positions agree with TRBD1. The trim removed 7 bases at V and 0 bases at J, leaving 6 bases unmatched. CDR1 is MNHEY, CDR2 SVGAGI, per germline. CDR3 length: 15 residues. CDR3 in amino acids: CASTRGNLAKNIQYF. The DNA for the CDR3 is TGTGCCAGCACCAGGGGGAATTTAGCCAAAAACATTCAGTACTTC.

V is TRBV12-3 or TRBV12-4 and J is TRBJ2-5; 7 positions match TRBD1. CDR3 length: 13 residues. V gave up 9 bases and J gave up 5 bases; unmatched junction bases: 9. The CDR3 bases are TGTGCCAGTACTACAGGGGCAACTGAGACCCAGTACTTC. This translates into CASTTGATETQYF.

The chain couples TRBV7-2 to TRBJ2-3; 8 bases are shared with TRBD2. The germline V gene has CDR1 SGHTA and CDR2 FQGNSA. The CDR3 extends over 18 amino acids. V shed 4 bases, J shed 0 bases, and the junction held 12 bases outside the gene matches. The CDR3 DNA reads TGTGCCAGCAGCTCCCCCCGGGGTAGCGGGGCTAGCACAGATACGCAGTATTTT. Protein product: CASSSPRGSGASTDTQYF.

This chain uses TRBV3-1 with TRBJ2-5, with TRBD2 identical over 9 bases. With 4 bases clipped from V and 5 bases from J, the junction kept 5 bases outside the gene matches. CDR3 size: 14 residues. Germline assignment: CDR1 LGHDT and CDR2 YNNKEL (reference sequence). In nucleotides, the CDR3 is TGTGCCAGCAGCCCGTGGACTAGCGACGAGACCCAGTACTTC. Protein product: CASSPWTSDETQYF.

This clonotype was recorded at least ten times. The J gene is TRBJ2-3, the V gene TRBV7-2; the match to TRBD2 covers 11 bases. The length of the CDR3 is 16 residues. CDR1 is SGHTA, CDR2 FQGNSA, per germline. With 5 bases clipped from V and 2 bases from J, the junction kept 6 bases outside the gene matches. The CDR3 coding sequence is TGTGCCAGCAGCGCGACTAGCGGGACGTTCACAGATACGCAGTATTTT. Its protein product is CASSATSGTFTDTQYF.

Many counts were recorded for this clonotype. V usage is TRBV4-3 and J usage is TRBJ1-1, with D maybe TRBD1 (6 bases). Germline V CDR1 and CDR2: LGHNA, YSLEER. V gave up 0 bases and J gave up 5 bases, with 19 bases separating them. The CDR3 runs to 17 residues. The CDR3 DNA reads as TGCGCCAGCAGCCAAGATCGTTGGGAGGGGGGAGGAACTGAAGCTTTCTTT. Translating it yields CASSQDRWEGGGTEAFF.

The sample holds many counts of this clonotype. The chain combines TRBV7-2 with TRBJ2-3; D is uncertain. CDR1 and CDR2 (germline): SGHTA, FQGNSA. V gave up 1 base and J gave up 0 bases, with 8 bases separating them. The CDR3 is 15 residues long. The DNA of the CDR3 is TGTGCCAGCAGCTTAGTAGGCCAGAGCACAGATACGCAGTATTTT. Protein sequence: CASSLVGQSTDTQYF.

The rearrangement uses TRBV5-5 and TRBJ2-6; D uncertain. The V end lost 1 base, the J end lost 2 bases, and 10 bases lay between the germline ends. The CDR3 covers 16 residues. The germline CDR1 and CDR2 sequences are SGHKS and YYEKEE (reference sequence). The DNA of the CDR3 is TGTGCCAGCAGCTTGCCGGGCGGAACTGGGGCCAACGTCCTGACTTTC. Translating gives CASSLPGGTGANVLTF.

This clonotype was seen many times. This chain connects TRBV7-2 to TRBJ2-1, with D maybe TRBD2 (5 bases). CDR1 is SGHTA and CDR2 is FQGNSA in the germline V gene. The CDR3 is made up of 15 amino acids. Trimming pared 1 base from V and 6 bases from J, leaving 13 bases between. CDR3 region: CASSLGSGMGNEQFF. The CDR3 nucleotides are TGTGCCAGCAGCTTAGGATCGGGAATGGGCAATGAGCAGTTCTTC.

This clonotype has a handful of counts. CDR3 loop: CASRQPGQGSLHYYF. The DNA for the CDR3 is TGTGCCAGCAGGCAGCCGGGACAGGGCTCCCTCCACTATTACTTC. The chain links TRBV6-1 to TRBJ2-7, with 9 bases identical to TRBD1. From germline, CDR1 is MNHNS and CDR2 SASEGT. After removal of 6 bases from V and 13 bases from J, the junction contained 19 bases not matched to a gene. The CDR3 is 15 residues long.

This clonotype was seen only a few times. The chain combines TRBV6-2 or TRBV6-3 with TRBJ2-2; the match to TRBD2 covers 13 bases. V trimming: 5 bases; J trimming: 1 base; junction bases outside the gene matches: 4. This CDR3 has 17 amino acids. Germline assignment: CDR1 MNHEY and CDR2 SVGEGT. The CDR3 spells CASSERLAGGNTGELFF. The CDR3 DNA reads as TGTGCCAGCAGTGAACGACTAGCGGGAGGGAACACCGGGGAGCTGTTTTTT.

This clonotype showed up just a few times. The CDR3 DNA follows: TGTGCCAGCAGTTTATCGGAAATGGGGGTAGCGGGACCGAACAATGAGCAGTTCTTC. Amino acids: CASSLSEMGVAGPNNEQFF. The chain has TRBV28 and TRBJ2-1; 8 bases agree with TRBD2. The J segment lost 5 bases and the V segment lost 1 base, leaving 16 bases of the junction unmatched. CDR1 and CDR2 (germline): MDHEN, SYDVKM. This CDR3 spans 19 amino acids.

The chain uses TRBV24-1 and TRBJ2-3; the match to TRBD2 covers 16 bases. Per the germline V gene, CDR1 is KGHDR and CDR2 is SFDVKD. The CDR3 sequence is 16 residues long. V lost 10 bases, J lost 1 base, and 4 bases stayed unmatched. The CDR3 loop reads CATGLAGGPGTDTQYF. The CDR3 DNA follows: TGTGCCACGGGACTAGCGGGAGGGCCTGGCACAGATACGCAGTATTTT.

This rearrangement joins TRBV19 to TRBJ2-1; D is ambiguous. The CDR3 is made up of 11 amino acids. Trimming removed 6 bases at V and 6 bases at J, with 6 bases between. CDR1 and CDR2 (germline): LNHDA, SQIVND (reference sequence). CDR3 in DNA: TGTGCCAGTAGCCCTAGCAATGAGCAGTTCTTC. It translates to CASSPSNEQFF.

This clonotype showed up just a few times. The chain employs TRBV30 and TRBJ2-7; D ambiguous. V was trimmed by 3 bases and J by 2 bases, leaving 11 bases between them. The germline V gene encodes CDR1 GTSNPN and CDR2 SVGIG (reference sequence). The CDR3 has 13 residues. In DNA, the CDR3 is TGTGCCTGGAGCCAAGGTTCTGCCTACGAGCAGTACTTC. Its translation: CAWSQGSAYEQYF.

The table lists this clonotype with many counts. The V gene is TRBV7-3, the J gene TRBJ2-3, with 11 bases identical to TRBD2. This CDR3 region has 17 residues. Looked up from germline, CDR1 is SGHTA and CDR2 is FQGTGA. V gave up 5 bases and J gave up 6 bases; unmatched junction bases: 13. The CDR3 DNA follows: TGTGCCAGCAGCCTATTCATGGCACTAGCGGGAGTGGATACGCAGTATTTT. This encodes CASSLFMALAGVDTQYF.